This TCR beta chain was identified in a study of blood T cell repertoires in COVID-19. The V and J ends lost 1 base and 7 bases, in that order; junction bases with no gene match: 6. Germline V lookup: CDR1 SGHVS, CDR2 FQNEAQ. The length of the CDR3 is 17 residues. Profiling relied on immunoSEQ multiplex PCR, and the TCRdb table lists in-frame clones only, not all of them. This table holds about 71,000 clones, 75% to 90% found once. This TCR came from a man older than 75 with acute or convalescent COVID-19. The sample taken for sequencing was peripheral blood. The V and J genes are TRBV7-8 and TRBJ1-6, with 11 nucleotides matching TRBD1. The CDR3 spells CASSLEGQGVRNSPLHF. For the CDR3, the DNA is TGTGCCAGCAGCTTAGAGGGACAGGGGGTCCGAAATTCACCCCTCCACTTT.